Each of the 10 T cell receptor beta chains below was sequenced from the same sample in a study of cytomegalovirus exposure and HLA in healthy donors. Amplification used 60 Vbeta primers and 13 Jbeta primers. Profiled with immunoSEQ multiplex PCR; TCRdb holds only in-frame clones, not every one. The sample consists of about 190,000 clones, about 70% of them appearing once. Material: PBMCs. The receptors shown here come from a woman aged 25 to 39 in good health and CMV-seronegative.

As for this clone: A read error may account for a junction end that differs from germline. The gene calls are TRBV7-7 and TRBJ2-5; tentative D call: TRBD1 (6 bases). Germline CDR1 and CDR2: SSHAT and FNYEAQ (reference sequence). CDR3 length: 14 residues. CDR3 in DNA: TGTGCTAGCAGCCATAAAGGGGGCCAAGAGACCCAGTACTTC. Translated, it gives CASSHKGGQETQYF.

This clone came up a few times. In DNA, the CDR3 is TGTGCCAGCAGTATCGTTGGGGGCGTCACCGGGGAGCTGTTTTTT. It codes for CASSIVGGVTGELFF. The chain carries TRBV6-5 and TRBJ2-2; maybe TRBD1 (6 bases). V dropped 5 bases and J dropped 4 bases, with 14 bases sitting between them. This CDR3 comprises 15 residues. Germline CDR1 MNHEY, CDR2 SVGAGI.

The rearrangement uses TRBV15 and TRBJ2-1; 7 nucleotides match TRBD2. This CDR3 has 18 amino acids. V dropped 0 bases and J dropped 5; count of bases not matched to a gene: 13. Germline CDR1 LNHNV, CDR2 YYDKDF (reference sequence). The CDR3 reads CATSRDIPLADVNNEQFF. The CDR3 DNA reads TGTGCCACCAGCAGAGATATACCGCTAGCGGATGTAAACAATGAGCAGTTCTTC.

The chain has TRBV28 and TRBJ1-1; TRBD1 matches at 9 bases. Germline V lookup: CDR1 MDHEN, CDR2 SYDVKM. The CDR3 runs 16 residues. V shed 6 bases and J 1 base; nucleotides not matched to a gene: 9. CDR3 DNA sequence: TGTGCCAGCAGCTCCCGGGGACAGGGTAGGAACACTGAAGCTTTCTTT. Translation gives CASSSRGQGRNTEAFF.

V usage is TRBV27 and J usage is TRBJ1-1, with unresolved D. The germline CDR1 and CDR2 sequences are MNHEY and SMNVEV (reference sequence). V lost 7 bases, J lost 1 base, and 16 bases lay in between. This CDR3 is 15 amino acids long. CDR3 region: CASTGRSGRNTEAFF. In DNA, the CDR3 is TGTGCCAGCACCGGCCGGTCGGGGAGGAACACTGAAGCTTTCTTT.

V usage is TRBV19 and J usage is TRBJ2-3; D remains ambiguous. Trimming pared 0 bases from V and 2 bases from J, leaving 12 bases between. Looked up from germline, CDR1 is LNHDA and CDR2 is SQIVND (reference sequence). The CDR3 sequence is 16 residues long. The CDR3 region is CASSIDRGLPTDTQYF. Written as DNA, the CDR3 is TGTGCCAGTAGTATAGATCGCGGCTTGCCCACAGATACGCAGTATTTT. Full variable domain (outside the CDR3, taken from reference TRBV19 and TRBJ2-3): DGGITQSPKYLFRKEGQNVTLSCEQNLNHDAMYWYRQDPGQGLRLIYYSQIVNDFQKGDIAEGYSVSREKKESFPLTVTSAQKNPTAFYLCASSIDRGLPTDTQYFGPGTRLTVL.

The chain combines TRBV7-9 with TRBJ2-3; D is perhaps TRBD1 (5 bases). With 4 bases removed from V and 5 bases from J, the gap between germline ends came to 10 bases. The CDR3 loop spans 13 amino acids. CDR1 is SEHNR, CDR2 FQNEAQ, per germline (reference sequence). The CDR3 spells CASSSLQGDTQYF. The DNA of the CDR3 is TGTGCCAGCAGCTCACTTCAGGGAGATACGCAGTATTTT.

The chain recombines TRBV11-1 with TRBJ2-7; TRBD2 matches at 8 bases. The CDR3 contains 16 residues. Unmatched junction bases numbered 6, after V lost 0 bases and J lost 2 bases. Per the germline V gene, CDR1 is SGHAT and CDR2 is FQDESV (reference sequence). CDR3 protein: CASSLAPGGPAYEQYF. The CDR3 coding sequence is TGTGCCAGCAGCTTAGCTCCGGGAGGGCCAGCCTACGAGCAGTACTTC.

A few counts support this clone. The J gene is TRBJ2-6, the V gene TRBV5-4; D gene uncertain. The CDR3 covers 15 residues. With 0 bases removed from V and 0 bases from J, the gap between germline ends came to 4 bases. The germline CDR1 and CDR2 sequences are SGHNT and YYREEE (reference sequence). The CDR3 DNA follows: TGTGCCAGCAGCTTGGACTTCTCTGGGGCCAACGTCCTGACTTTC. It is translated as CASSLDFSGANVLTF.

This clone was counted a few times. The chain is built from TRBV5-1 and TRBJ2-5; weak D call: TRBD1 (6 bases). This CDR3 comprises 14 residues. Germline CDR1 reads SGHRS; CDR2 reads YFSETQ. Between the trimmed V and J ends, which lost 5 bases and 2 bases, there was a span of 13 bases. The CDR3 sequence: CASRRGSPQETQYF. DNA for the CDR3: TGCGCCAGCAGGAGGGGGTCACCACAAGAGACCCAGTACTTC. Looking up the rest from reference TRBV5-1 and TRBJ2-5 gives the full variable domain: KAGVTQTPRYLIKTRGQQVTLSCSPISGHRSVSWYQQTPGQGLQFLFEYFSETQRNKGNFPGRFSGRQFSNSRSEMNVSTLELGDSALYLCASRRGSPQETQYFGPGTRLLVL.